This T cell receptor (beta chain) appears in the sequencing data of a study of blood T cell repertoires in COVID-19 (dated by TCRdb to 2018 to 2020). Background for the entire study: The collaborator samples originated in the United States, Italy and Spain and spanned the acute and convalescent phases of COVID-19. The prospective study material was composed of cDNA or gDNA derived from T cells, B-cell-depleted T cells, or PBMCs. HLA class I and class II types, where available, came from metadata supplied by the sample provider rather than from assay-based typing. The samples were drawn from two sources: the first 160 participants of the ongoing ImmuneRACE study, and about 1,300 subjects contributed by 6 global collaborators. The sample metadata nearly always contained a de-identified subject ID, COVID-19 status, age in years and sex. The repertoires were made available in a free public database intended to serve as a resource for research on the immune response to SARS-CoV-2. Deeply sampled blood TCRbeta repertoires from subjects exposed to, actively infected with, or recovered from COVID-19 were included in the dataset.

Each collaborating institution followed its own protocols to collect whole blood in K2EDTA tubes. For TCRbeta analysis, collaborators shipped samples in one of three forms: frozen whole blood, isolated PBMCs, or DNA extracted from either of those sample types. The immunoSEQ Assay, a bias-controlled multiplex PCR, was used to amplify TCRbeta CDR3 regions from genomic DNA. Regarding the original processing steps: Nucleated cell counts per sample were estimated from amplification of reference gene primers within the assay. To quantify the absolute abundance of each unique TCRbeta CDR3 rearrangement, sequence reads were collapsed and filtered. For each sample, productive Simpson clonality was calculated as the square root of Simpson's diversity index over productive rearrangements. In its TCRdb copy, this immuneACCESS table keeps in-frame sequences only and misses some clones. Where compared with another copy, unresolved V genes explain less than half of these, and the others have no known cause. V and J calls and clone size are given by that table; D and trimming were obtained from the DNA. For this sample there are some 87,000 clones; around 80% appear just once. The top ten clonotypes cover 39% of the sample.

The germline V gene sets CDR1 to SGHNT and CDR2 to YENEEA. V loses 1 base, J loses 8 bases, and the germline ends lie 12 bases apart. The CDR3 goes from the cysteine to the phenylalanine over 14 residues. Only the CDR3 portion is preserved as DNA: 42 bases, with reading frame beginning at the first base. The investigation overall reported the following: How much clinical and demographic metadata was included differed by source and by participant, and the metadata was provided uncurated.

A note on this clone: Its antigen has not been determined. Per-base qualities were not stored, and no clone one base away is much larger.

This TCR derives from a man aged 80 or over with active or convalescent COVID-19. The sequenced sample was peripheral blood. This sequence uses TRBV11-3 and TRBJ2-1; tentative D gene TRBD2, with 6 bases matching. Here the CDR3 is given as CASSLGLASDEQFF. The DNA is TGTGCCAGCAGCTTAGGTCTAGCGAGCGATGAGCAGTTCTTC.